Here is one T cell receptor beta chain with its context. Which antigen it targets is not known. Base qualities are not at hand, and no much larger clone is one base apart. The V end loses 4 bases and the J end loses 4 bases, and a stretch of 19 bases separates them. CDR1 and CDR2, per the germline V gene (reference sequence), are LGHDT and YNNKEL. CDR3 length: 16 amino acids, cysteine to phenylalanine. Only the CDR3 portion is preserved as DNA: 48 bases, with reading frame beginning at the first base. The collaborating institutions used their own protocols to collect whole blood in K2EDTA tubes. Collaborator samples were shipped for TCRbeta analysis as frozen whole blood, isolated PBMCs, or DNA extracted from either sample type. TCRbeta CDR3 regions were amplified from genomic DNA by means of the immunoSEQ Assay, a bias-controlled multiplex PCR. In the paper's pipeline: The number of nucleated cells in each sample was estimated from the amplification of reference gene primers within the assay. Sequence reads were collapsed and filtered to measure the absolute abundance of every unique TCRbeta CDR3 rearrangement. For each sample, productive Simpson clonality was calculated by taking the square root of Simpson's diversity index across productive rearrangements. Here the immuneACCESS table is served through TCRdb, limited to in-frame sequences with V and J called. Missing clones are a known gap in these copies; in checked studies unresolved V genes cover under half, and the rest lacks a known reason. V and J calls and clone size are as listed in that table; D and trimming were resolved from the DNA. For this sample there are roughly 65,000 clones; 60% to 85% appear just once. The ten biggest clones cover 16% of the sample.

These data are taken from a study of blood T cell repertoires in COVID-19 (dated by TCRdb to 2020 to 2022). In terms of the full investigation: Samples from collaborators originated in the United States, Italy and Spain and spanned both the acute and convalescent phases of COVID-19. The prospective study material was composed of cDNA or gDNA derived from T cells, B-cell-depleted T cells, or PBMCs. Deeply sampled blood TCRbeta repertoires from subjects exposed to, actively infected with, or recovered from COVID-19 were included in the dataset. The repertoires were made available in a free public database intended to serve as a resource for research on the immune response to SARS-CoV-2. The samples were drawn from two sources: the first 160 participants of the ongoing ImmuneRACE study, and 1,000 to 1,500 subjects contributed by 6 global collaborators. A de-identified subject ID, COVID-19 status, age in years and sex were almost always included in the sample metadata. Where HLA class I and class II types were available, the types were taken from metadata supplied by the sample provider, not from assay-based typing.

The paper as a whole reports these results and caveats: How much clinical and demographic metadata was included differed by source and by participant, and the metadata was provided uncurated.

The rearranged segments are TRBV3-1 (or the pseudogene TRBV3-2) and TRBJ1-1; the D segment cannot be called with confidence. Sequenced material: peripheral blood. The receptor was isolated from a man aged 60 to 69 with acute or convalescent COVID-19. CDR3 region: CASSPRESPLGTEAFF. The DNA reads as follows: TGTGCCAGCAGCCCTCGGGAATCTCCTCTGGGCACTGAAGCTTTCTTT.